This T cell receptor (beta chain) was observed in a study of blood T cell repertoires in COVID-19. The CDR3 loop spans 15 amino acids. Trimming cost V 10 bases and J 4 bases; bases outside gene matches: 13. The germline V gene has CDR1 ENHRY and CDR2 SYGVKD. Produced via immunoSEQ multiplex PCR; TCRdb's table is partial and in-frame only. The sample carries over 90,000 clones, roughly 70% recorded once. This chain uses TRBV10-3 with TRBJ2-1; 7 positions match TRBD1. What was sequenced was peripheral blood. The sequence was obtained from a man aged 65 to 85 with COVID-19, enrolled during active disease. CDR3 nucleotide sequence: TGTGCCACGCGACCGGCAAACAGGGGTTACAATGAGCAGTTCTTC. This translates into CATRPANRGYNEQFF.